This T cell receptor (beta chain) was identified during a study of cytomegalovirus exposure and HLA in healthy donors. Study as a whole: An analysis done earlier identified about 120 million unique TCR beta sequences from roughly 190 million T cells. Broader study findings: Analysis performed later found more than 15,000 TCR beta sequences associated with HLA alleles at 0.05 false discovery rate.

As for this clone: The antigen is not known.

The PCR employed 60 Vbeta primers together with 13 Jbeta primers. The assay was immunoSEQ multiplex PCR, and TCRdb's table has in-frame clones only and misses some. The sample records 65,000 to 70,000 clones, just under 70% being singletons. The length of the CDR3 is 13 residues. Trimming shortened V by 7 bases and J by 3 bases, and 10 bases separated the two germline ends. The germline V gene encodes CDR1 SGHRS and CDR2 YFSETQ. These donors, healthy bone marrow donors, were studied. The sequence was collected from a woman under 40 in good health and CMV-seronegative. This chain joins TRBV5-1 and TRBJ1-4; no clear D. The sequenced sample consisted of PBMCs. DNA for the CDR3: TGCGCCAGCCAGAGGGCGGCTAATGAAAAACTGTTTTTT. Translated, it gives CASQRAANEKLFF.